This is a list of T cell receptor beta chains from one sample in a study of blood T cell repertoires in COVID-19. Profiled with immunoSEQ multiplex PCR; TCRdb holds only in-frame clones, not every one. The table includes about 150,000 clones, about nine tenths detected once. Sequenced sample: peripheral blood. These receptors originate from an elderly man with acute or convalescent COVID-19. CDR3s include the opening cysteine and the closing phenylalanine or tryptophan. Fields, in order: D gene, clone size, V gene, J gene, CDR3 protein, CDR3 DNA. D genes are given only for firm matches. Clone size is shown for a subset of rows, as once, few, many or a class of expanded clone.

>.|once|TRBV5-1|TRBJ2-7
CASSEQGLYEQYF
TGCGCCAGCAGCGAACAGGGTCTCTACGAGCAGTACTTC
>.|.|TRBV2|TRBJ2-7
CASRGTDVYEQYF
TGTGCCAGCAGAGGAACAGACGTCTACGAGCAGTACTTC
>TRBD2|.|TRBV5-1|TRBJ2-7
CASTHNSGRDGEQYF
TGCGCCAGCACACACAATAGCGGGAGGGATGGTGAGCAGTACTTC
>.|.|TRBV6-5|TRBJ1-3
CASTPGGRNTIYF
TGTGCCAGCACCCCAGGAGGGAGAAACACCATATATTTT
>.|.|TRBV12-3/TRBV12-4|TRBJ2-5
CASSLRRTETQYF
TGTGCCAGCAGTTTACGCAGAACAGAGACCCAGTACTTC
>.|once|TRBV6-5|TRBJ1-4
CASGHWTNEKLFF
TGTGCCAGTGGACACTGGACTAATGAAAAACTGTTTTTT
>TRBD1|.|TRBV9|TRBJ2-2
CASSAGQGVTGELFF
TGTGCCAGCAGCGCGGGACAGGGGGTAACCGGGGAGCTGTTTTTT
>TRBD1|few|TRBV19|TRBJ1-5
CASSMGQGQPQHF
TGTGCCAGTAGTATGGGACAGGGTCAGCCCCAGCATTTT
>TRBD1|few|TRBV7-3|TRBJ1-2
CASSPGQAEGYTF
TGTGCCAGCAGCCCCGGACAGGCGGAAGGCTACACCTTC
>.|.|TRBV6-6|TRBJ1-3
CASTSESSGNTIYF
TGTGCCAGCACCTCGGAGAGCTCTGGAAACACCATATATTTT
>.|.|TRBV10-2|TRBJ2-7
CASSGSTVSTYEQYF
TGCGCCAGCAGTGGCTCGACAGTTAGCACCTACGAGCAGTACTTC
>.|.|TRBV6-6|TRBJ2-3
CASSPGASTDTQYF
TGTGCCAGCAGTCCAGGGGCGAGCACAGATACGCAGTATTTT
>TRBD1|.|TRBV6-5|TRBJ1-1
CASYRGPHEAFF
TGTGCCAGCTACAGGGGACCCCATGAAGCTTTCTTT
>.|.|TRBV3-1/TRBV3-2|TRBJ1-4
CASSPGAGGTNEKLFF
TGTGCCAGCAGCCCAGGGGCGGGGGGAACTAATGAAAAACTGTTTTTT
>.|.|TRBV7-9|TRBJ2-2
CASSTQGRRAGELFF
TGTGCCAGCAGCACACAGGGGAGGCGCGCCGGGGAGCTGTTTTTT
>.|.|TRBV3-1/TRBV3-2|TRBJ2-7
CASSHRSYEQYF
TGTGCCAGCAGCCATAGATCCTACGAGCAGTACTTC
>TRBD1|once|TRBV7-8|TRBJ1-5
CASSVQGAGNQPQHF
TGTGCCAGCAGCGTACAGGGGGCCGGCAATCAGCCCCAGCATTTT
>TRBD1|.|TRBV27|TRBJ1-5
CASSPGTGLQPQHF
TGTGCCAGCAGTCCCGGGACAGGGTTACAGCCCCAGCATTTT
>TRBD2|.|TRBV7-2|TRBJ2-3
CASSLARLAGAPDTQYF
TGTGCCAGCAGCTTAGCCCGGCTAGCGGGAGCCCCAGATACGCAGTATTTT
>TRBD1|.|TRBV24-1|TRBJ2-1
CATSGTPGTGGYNEQFF
TGTGCCACCAGTGGTACACCCGGGACAGGGGGTTACAATGAGCAGTTCTTC
>TRBD2|.|TRBV29-1|TRBJ2-1
CSVSAGGWGNEQFF
TGCAGCGTATCAGCGGGAGGGTGGGGCAATGAGCAGTTCTTC
>TRBD1|.|TRBV3-1/TRBV3-2|TRBJ1-6
CASSPGGRVGSPLHF
TGTGCCAGCAGCCCAGGGGGCAGGGTGGGTTCACCCCTCCACTTT
>TRBD2|few|TRBV7-9|TRBJ2-1
CASSLLSGGSYNEQFF
TGTGCCAGCAGCTTACTAAGCGGGGGGTCCTACAATGAGCAGTTCTTC
>.|.|TRBV2|TRBJ1-1
CASSEGGGNTEAFF
TGTGCCAGCAGTGAAGGGGGAGGAAACACTGAAGCTTTCTTT
>.|few|TRBV30|TRBJ1-1
CAWRPHGNTEAFF
TGTGCCTGGAGGCCGCACGGGAACACTGAAGCTTTCTTT
>TRBD1|.|TRBV11-3|TRBJ2-7
CASSLGTGERQYF
TGTGCCAGCAGCTTAGGGACAGGGGAGAGGCAGTACTTC
>.|few|TRBV5-1|TRBJ1-2
CASSFRGQYGYTF
TGCGCCAGCAGCTTCCGAGGACAGTATGGCTACACCTTC
>TRBD1|.|TRBV19|TRBJ1-1
CASSIRGAENEAFF
TGTGCCAGTAGTATCAGGGGGGCGGAAAATGAAGCTTTCTTT
>TRBD1|once|TRBV5-1|TRBJ1-2
CASSSTGDNYGYTF
TGCGCCAGCAGCTCGACAGGGGATAACTATGGCTACACCTTC
>TRBD2|.|TRBV7-3|TRBJ2-1
CASSRDGGRADEQFF
TGTGCCAGCAGCCGCGACGGCGGGAGGGCCGATGAGCAGTTCTTC
>.|few|TRBV5-6|TRBJ2-5
CASSLRYQETQYF
TGTGCCAGCAGCTTGCGTTATCAAGAGACCCAGTACTTC
>.|.|TRBV5-6|TRBJ1-3
CASSSRGAGAFSGNTIYF
TGTGCCAGCAGCTCCCGGGGGGCTGGGGCGTTCTCTGGAAACACCATATATTTT
>.|.|TRBV7-2|TRBJ2-7
CASSSQRHEQYF
TGTGCCAGCAGCTCACAGCGGCACGAGCAGTACTTC
>TRBD1|.|TRBV3-1/TRBV3-2|TRBJ1-5
CASSVGTGFGQPQHF
TGTGCCAGCAGCGTTGGGACAGGGTTTGGTCAGCCCCAGCATTTT
>.|few|TRBV2|TRBJ2-6
CASTRDRAPSGANVLTF
TGTGCCAGCACCCGAGACAGAGCTCCTTCTGGGGCCAACGTCCTGACTTTC
>.|.|TRBV29-1|TRBJ2-5
CSVEHAGDRAGETQYF
TGCAGCGTTGAACACGCGGGCGACAGGGCGGGGGAGACCCAGTACTTC
>.|.|TRBV28|TRBJ2-7
CASSPTGEMAPYEQYF
TGTGCCAGCAGTCCTACCGGGGAGATGGCTCCCTACGAGCAGTACTTC
>TRBD1|once|TRBV5-6|TRBJ1-6
CASSSDRGHSPLHF
TGTGCCAGCAGCTCGGACAGGGGGCATTCACCCCTCCACTTT
>.|many|TRBV4-2|TRBJ1-1
CASSQEAGTRDTEAFF
TGTGCCAGCAGCCAAGAAGCAGGGACTAGGGACACTGAAGCTTTCTTT
>.|once|TRBV5-1|TRBJ2-6
CATAITGGANVLTF
TGCGCCACCGCAATAACAGGGGGGGCCAACGTCCTGACTTTC
>TRBD1|.|TRBV5-1|TRBJ2-4
CASSTSGTGSSIQYF
TGCGCCAGCAGTACCTCCGGGACAGGGAGTAGCATTCAGTACTTC
>TRBD2|.|TRBV24-1|TRBJ2-1
CATSDWGPSGGTHNEQFF
TGTGCCACCAGTGATTGGGGGCCTAGCGGGGGGACTCACAATGAGCAGTTCTTC
>TRBD2|.|TRBV10-1|TRBJ2-4
CASSEGASGRADIQYF
TGCGCCAGCAGTGAGGGGGCTAGCGGGAGAGCGGACATTCAGTACTTC
>TRBD2|.|TRBV29-1|TRBJ2-1
CSAQSGGAYNEQFF
TGCAGCGCACAGAGCGGGGGAGCCTACAATGAGCAGTTCTTC
>TRBD2|.|TRBV9|TRBJ2-2
CASSGTSLTGELFF
TGTGCCAGCAGCGGGACTAGCCTCACCGGGGAGCTGTTTTTT
>.|once|TRBV3-1/TRBV3-2|TRBJ2-1
CASSQGSQGQFF
TGTGCCAGCAGCCAGGGCTCACAAGGGCAGTTCTTC
>.|.|TRBV30|TRBJ1-1
CAWSSQGNTEAFF
TGTGCCTGGAGTTCACAGGGGAACACTGAAGCTTTCTTT
>.|.|TRBV18|TRBJ1-2
CASSPLDSNYGYTF
TGTGCCAGCTCACCGTTGGACAGTAACTATGGCTACACCTTC
>.|.|TRBV5-1|TRBJ2-5
CASSLGGTGGETQYF
TGCGCCAGCAGCTTGGGAGGGACTGGCGGGGAGACCCAGTACTTC
>.|.|TRBV12-3/TRBV12-4|TRBJ1-2
CASGTWAGGYTF
TGTGCCAGCGGAACGTGGGCAGGGGGCTACACCTTC
>.|.|TRBV5-1|TRBJ1-1
CATRDPGVTEAFF
TGCGCCACCCGGGATCCGGGGGTGACTGAAGCTTTCTTT